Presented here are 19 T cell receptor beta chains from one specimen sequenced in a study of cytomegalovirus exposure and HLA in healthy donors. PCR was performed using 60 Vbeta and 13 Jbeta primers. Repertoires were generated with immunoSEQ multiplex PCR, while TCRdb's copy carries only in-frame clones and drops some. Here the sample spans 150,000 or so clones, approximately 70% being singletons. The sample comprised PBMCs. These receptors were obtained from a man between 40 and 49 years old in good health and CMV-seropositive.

The CDR3 DNA follows: TGTGCCAGCAGCTTAGATCGGGTTCAGCCCCAGCATTTT. It codes for CASSLDRVQPQHF. The gene calls are TRBV11-2 and TRBJ1-5; D is ambiguous. Per germline, CDR1 SGHAT and CDR2 FQNNGV. V lost 0 bases to trimming and J lost 6 bases, with 6 bases between them. The CDR3 loop spans 13 amino acids.

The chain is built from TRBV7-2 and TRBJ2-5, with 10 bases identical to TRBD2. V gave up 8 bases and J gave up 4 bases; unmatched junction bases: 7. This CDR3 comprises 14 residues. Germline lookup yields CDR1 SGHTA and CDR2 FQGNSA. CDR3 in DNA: TGTGCCAGCTCCCCAAGCGGGGGGGGAGAGACCCAGTACTTC. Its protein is CASSPSGGGETQYF.

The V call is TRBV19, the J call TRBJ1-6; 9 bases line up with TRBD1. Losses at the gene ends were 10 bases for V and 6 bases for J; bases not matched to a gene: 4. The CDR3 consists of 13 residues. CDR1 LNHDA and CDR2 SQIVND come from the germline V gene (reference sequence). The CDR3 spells CATWTGANSPLHF. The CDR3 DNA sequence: TGTGCCACCTGGACAGGGGCTAATTCACCCCTCCACTTT.

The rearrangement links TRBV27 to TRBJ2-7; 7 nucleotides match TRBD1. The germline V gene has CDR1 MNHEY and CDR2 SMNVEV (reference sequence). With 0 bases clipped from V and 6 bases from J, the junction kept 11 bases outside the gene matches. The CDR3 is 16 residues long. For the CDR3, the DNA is TGTGCCAGCAGTTTATCGATAGAAAGGGGGCTTTGCGAGCAGTACTTC. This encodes CASSLSIERGLCEQYF.

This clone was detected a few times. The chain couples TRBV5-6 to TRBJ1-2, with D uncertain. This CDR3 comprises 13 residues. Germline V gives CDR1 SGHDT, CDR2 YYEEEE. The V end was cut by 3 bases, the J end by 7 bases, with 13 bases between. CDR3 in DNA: TGTGCCAGCAGCTATCAGAGGGCGAGTGGCTACACCTTC. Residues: CASSYQRASGYTF.

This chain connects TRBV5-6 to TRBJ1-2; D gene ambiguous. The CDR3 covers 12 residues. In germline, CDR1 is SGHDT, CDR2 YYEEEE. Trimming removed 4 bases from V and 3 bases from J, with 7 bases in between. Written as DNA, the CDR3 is TGTGCCAGCAGCGTCACTGACTATGGCTACACCTTC. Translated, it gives CASSVTDYGYTF.

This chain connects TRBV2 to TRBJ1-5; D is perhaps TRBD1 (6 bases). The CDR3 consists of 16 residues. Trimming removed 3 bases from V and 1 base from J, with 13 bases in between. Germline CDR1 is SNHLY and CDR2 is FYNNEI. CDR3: CASSEGGRRSNQPQHF. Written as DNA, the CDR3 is TGTGCCAGCAGTGAGGGGGGGCGGAGAAGCAATCAGCCCCAGCATTTT.

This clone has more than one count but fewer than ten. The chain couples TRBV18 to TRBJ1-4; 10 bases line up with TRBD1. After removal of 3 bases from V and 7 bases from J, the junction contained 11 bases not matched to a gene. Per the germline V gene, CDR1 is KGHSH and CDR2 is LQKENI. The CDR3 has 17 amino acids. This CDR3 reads CASSPGQGNVGGEKLFF. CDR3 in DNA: TGTGCCAGCTCACCGGGACAGGGGAATGTCGGAGGTGAAAAACTGTTTTTT.

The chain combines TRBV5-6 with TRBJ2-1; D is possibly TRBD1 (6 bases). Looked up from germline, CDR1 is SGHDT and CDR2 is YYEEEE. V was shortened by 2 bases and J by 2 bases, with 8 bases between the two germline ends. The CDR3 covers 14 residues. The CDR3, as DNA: TGTGCCAGCAGCTTACGGGACACCTACAATGAGCAGTTCTTC. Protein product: CASSLRDTYNEQFF. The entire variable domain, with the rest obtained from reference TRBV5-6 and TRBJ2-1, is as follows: DAGVTQSPTHLIKTRGQQVTLRCSPKSGHDTVSWYQQALGQGPQFIFQYYEEEERQRGNFPDRFSGHQFPNYSSELNVNALLLGDSALYLCASSLRDTYNEQFFGPGTRLTVL.

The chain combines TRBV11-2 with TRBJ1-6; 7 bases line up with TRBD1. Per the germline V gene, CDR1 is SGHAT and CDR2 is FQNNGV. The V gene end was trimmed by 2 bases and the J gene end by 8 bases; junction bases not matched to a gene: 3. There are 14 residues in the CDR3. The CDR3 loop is CASSLIGQDSPLHF. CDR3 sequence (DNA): TGTGCCAGCAGCTTAATCGGACAGGATTCACCCCTCCACTTT.

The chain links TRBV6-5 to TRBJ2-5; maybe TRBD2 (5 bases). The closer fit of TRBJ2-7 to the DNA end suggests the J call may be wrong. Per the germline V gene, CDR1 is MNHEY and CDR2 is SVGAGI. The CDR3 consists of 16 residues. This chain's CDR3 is CASSYIRTLDSYEQYF. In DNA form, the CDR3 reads TGTGCCAGCAGTTACATACGGACTCTCGACTCCTACGAGCAGTACTTC.

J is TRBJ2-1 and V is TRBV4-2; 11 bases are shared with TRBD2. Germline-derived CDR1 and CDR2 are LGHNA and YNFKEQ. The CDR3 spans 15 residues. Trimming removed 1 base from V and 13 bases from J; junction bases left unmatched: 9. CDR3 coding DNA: TGTGCCAGCAGCCAAGTCTTTCCTAGCGGGGGGCATCAGTTCTTC. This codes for CASSQVFPSGGHQFF.

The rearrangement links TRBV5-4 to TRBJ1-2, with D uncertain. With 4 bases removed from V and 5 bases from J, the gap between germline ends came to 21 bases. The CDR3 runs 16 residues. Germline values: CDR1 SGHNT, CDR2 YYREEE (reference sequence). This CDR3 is CASSPRGGSAGYGYTF. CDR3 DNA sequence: TGTGCCAGCAGCCCCCGGGGAGGGTCGGCTGGGTATGGCTACACCTTC.

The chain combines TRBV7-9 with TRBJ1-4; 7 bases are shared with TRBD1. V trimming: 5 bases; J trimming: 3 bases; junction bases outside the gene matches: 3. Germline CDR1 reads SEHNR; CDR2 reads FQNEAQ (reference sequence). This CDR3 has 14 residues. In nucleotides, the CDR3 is TGTGCCAGCAGCCCCGGGACAGCTAATGAAAAACTGTTTTTT. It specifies CASSPGTANEKLFF. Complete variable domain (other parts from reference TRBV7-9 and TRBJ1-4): DTGVSQNPRHKITKRGQNVTFRCDPISEHNRLYWYRQTLGQGPEFLTYFQNEAQLEKSRLLSDRFSAERPKGSFSTLEIQRTEQGDSAMYLCASSPGTANEKLFFGSGTQLSVL.

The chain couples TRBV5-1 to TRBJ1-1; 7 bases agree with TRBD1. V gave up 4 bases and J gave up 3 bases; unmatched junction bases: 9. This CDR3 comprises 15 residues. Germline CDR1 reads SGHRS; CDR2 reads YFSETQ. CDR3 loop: CASSTLGDRDTEAFF. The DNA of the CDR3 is TGCGCCAGCAGCACACTGGGAGACAGGGACACTGAAGCTTTCTTT.

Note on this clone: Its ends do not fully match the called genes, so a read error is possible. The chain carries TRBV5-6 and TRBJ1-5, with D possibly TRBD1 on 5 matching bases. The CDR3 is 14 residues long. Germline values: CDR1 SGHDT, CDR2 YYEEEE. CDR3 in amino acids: CASSSGGGNHPQHF. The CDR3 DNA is TGTGCCAGCAGCTCGGGGGGTGGCAATCATCCCCAGCATTTT.

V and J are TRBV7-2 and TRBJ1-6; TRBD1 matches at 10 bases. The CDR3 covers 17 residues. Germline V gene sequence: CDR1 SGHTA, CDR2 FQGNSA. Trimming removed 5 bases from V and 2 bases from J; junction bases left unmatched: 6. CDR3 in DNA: TGTGCCAGCAGCCTAGACAGGGGGCCTCCCTATAATTCACCCCTCCACTTT. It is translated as CASSLDRGPPYNSPLHF.

The CDR3 loop reads CASSPTRMGETQYF. The CDR3 DNA reads as TGTGCCAGCAGCCCCACTAGAATGGGCGAGACCCAGTACTTC. V gene TRBV7-9 combines with J gene TRBJ2-5, with a tentative D call TRBD2 (5 bases). Trimming cost V 5 bases and J 5 bases, with 15 bases left between them. CDR1 is SEHNR, CDR2 FQNEAQ, per germline (reference sequence). This CDR3 is 14 amino acids long.

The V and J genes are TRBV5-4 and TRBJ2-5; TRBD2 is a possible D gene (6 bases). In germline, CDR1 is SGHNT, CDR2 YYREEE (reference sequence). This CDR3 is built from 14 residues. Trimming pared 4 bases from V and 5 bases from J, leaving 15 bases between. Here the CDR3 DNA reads TGTGCCAGCAGCGAACCGACTAGATCGGAGACCCAGTACTTC. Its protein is CASSEPTRSETQYF.